Shown below are 29 T cell receptor beta chains from a single sample sequenced in a study of blood T cell repertoires in COVID-19 (dated by TCRdb to the early 2020s). The library was obtained by the immunoSEQ multiplex PCR assay. As stored in TCRdb, this immuneACCESS dataset retains in-frame rearrangements with V and J assigned. A fraction of the clones does not appear; measured against another copy, unresolved V genes explain less than half of the discrepancy, and the remainder lacks a known reason. The sample table lists around 380,000 clones, about 87% of them with a count of one. 1% to 1.5% of the sample comes from the top ten. Specimen: PBMCs or T cells enriched from blood (not recorded which). These receptors all stem from a man aged 25 to 40 who had recovered from COVID-19.

The V and J genes are TRBV2 and TRBJ2-2; 8 nucleotides agree with TRBD1. Germline V lookup: CDR1 SNHLY, CDR2 FYNNEI. The length of the CDR3 is 14 residues. V dropped 6 bases and J dropped 3; count of bases not matched to a gene: 3. This CDR3 reads CASRPGQDTGELFF. CDR3 sequence (DNA): TGTGCCAGCAGACCGGGACAGGACACCGGGGAGCTGTTTTTT.

The gene calls are TRBV7-8 and TRBJ2-3; D is ambiguous. Trimming cost V 4 bases and J 0 bases, with 2 bases left between them. Germline values: CDR1 SGHVS, CDR2 FQNEAQ. CDR3 length: 12 amino acids. As DNA, the CDR3 is TGTGCCAGCAGCTCTAGCACAGATACGCAGTATTTT. This gives the protein CASSSSTDTQYF.

This clone was recorded only once. This chain joins TRBV19 and TRBJ1-1; 8 positions match TRBD1. Germline V gene lookup returns CDR1 LNHDA and CDR2 SQIVND (reference sequence). Trimming took 5 bases from V and 3 from J; bases not matched to a gene: 2. The CDR3 totals 13 residues. CDR3 bases: TGTGCCAGTAGTGCGGACAGGGACACTGAAGCTTTCTTT. Translating it yields CASSADRDTEAFF.

This clone was observed a single time. V gene TRBV18 combines with J gene TRBJ2-1; 9 nucleotides agree with TRBD2. There are 17 residues in the CDR3. V lost 2 bases and J lost 8; bases outside the gene matches: 13. Germline CDR1 reads KGHSH; CDR2 reads LQKENI. For the CDR3, the DNA is TGTGCCAGCTCACCAATCCCTCCTCAGACTAGCGGTGATGAGCAGTTCTTC. Translation: CASSPIPPQTSGDEQFF.

The rearrangement uses TRBV5-1 and TRBJ1-2; D is undetermined. CDR1 is SGHRS and CDR2 is YFSETQ in the germline V gene. V dropped 4 bases and J dropped 1 base, with 8 bases sitting between them. The CDR3 spans 13 residues. The CDR3 DNA reads TGCGCCAGCAGCGGAGGATTTAACTATGGCTACACCTTC. It specifies CASSGGFNYGYTF. The full variable domain, completed using reference TRBV5-1 and TRBJ1-2, is KAGVTQTPRYLIKTRGQQVTLSCSPISGHRSVSWYQQTPGQGLQFLFEYFSETQRNKGNFPGRFSGRQFSNSRSEMNVSTLELGDSALYLCASSGGFNYGYTFGSGTRLTVV.

This chain connects TRBV19 to TRBJ1-1, with unresolved D. This CDR3 has 13 amino acids. Germline values: CDR1 LNHDA, CDR2 SQIVND (reference sequence). Trimming pared 5 bases from V and 4 bases from J, leaving 11 bases between. CDR3 in DNA: TGTGCCAGTAGTGTAACTATGGGCACTGAAGCTTTCTTT. Its translation: CASSVTMGTEAFF.

The gene calls are TRBV30 and TRBJ2-7; TRBD1 matches at 8 bases. CDR1 is GTSNPN, CDR2 SVGIG, per germline (reference sequence). CDR3 length equals 12 residues. CDR3 coding DNA: TGTGCGCAACGACAGGGGCTGCACGAGCAGTACTTC. Protein: CAQRQGLHEQYF.

The V call is TRBV27, the J call TRBJ2-3, with D tentatively TRBD1 (6 bases). The CDR3 consists of 15 residues. Germline V CDR1 and CDR2: MNHEY, SMNVEV (reference sequence). The V and J ends lost 6 bases and 0 bases respectively, with 13 bases between them. CDR3 loop: CASRPQGLSTDTQYF. CDR3 in DNA: TGTGCCAGCAGGCCACAGGGTCTAAGCACAGATACGCAGTATTTT.

This rearrangement joins TRBV20-1 to TRBJ2-2, with D possibly TRBD2 on 6 matching bases. The CDR3 is 13 amino acids. Germline V gene lookup returns CDR1 DFQATT and CDR2 SNEGSKA (reference sequence). With 3 bases removed from V and 7 bases from J, the gap between germline ends came to 12 bases. In DNA form, the CDR3 reads TGCAGTGCTAGTGGCCTAGCGTACGGGGAGCTGTTTTTT. Encoded protein: CSASGLAYGELFF.

A word on this clone: Other DNA sequences in this specimen translate into the identical CDR3. V and J are TRBV2 and TRBJ1-5; 8 nucleotides line up with TRBD1. The CDR3 sequence is 14 residues long. The V segment lost 6 bases and the J segment 2 bases; nucleotides outside the gene matches: 3. Germline V gene sequence: CDR1 SNHLY, CDR2 FYNNEI. The CDR3 region has the DNA TGTGCCAGCAGCGAGGACAGGGGCAATCAGCCCCAGCATTTT. Amino acids: CASSEDRGNQPQHF. Variable domain in full (rest from reference TRBV2 and TRBJ1-5): EPEVTQTPSHQVTQMGQEVILRCVPISNHLYFYWYRQILGQKVEFLVSFYNNEISEKSEIFDDQFSVERPDGSNFTLKIRSTKLEDSAMYFCASSEDRGNQPQHFGDGTRLSIL.

The chain carries TRBV3-1 (or the pseudogene TRBV3-2) and TRBJ1-2; no firm D call. The CDR3 runs to 15 residues. Germline CDR1 LGHDT, CDR2 YNNKEL (reference sequence). V dropped 0 bases and J dropped 4 bases, with 12 bases sitting between them. CDR3 sequence (DNA): TGTGCCAGCAGCCAAGATATGGCAGGTGGCTATGGCTACACCTTC. As protein: CASSQDMAGGYGYTF.

Details on this clone: A read error may account for a junction end that differs from germline. V usage is TRBV6-4 and J usage is TRBJ2-5; 8 nucleotides match TRBD1. CDR1 MRHNA and CDR2 SNTAGT come from the germline V gene. The CDR3 loop spans 14 amino acids. CDR3 sequence (DNA): TGTGCCACCAGTCAGGGGGCTGGACAAGAGACCCAGTACTTC. Encoded protein: CATSQGAGQETQYF.

The CDR3: CASSRPGQLSYEQYF. The CDR3 DNA reads TGTGCCAGCAGTCGGCCGGGACAGCTATCCTACGAGCAGTACTTC. V gene TRBV6-5 combines with J gene TRBJ2-7, with 7 bases fitting TRBD1. V lost 5 bases and J lost 1; bases outside the gene matches: 8. Looked up from germline, CDR1 is MNHEY and CDR2 is SVGAGI. This CDR3 contains 15 residues.

The chain combines TRBV6-5 with TRBJ2-1; 9 bases line up with TRBD2. The CDR3 spans 14 residues. The germline V gene encodes CDR1 MNHEY and CDR2 SVGAGI. Trimming removed 4 bases from V and 6 bases from J; junction bases left unmatched: 4. CDR3 DNA sequence: TGTGCCAGCAGTTTTAGCGGGGGAGTCAATGAGCAGTTCTTC. Protein: CASSFSGGVNEQFF.

The V and J genes are TRBV5-1 and TRBJ1-1; the D is unclear. Between the trimmed V and J ends, which lost 5 bases and 7 bases, there was a span of 9 bases. Germline CDR1 SGHRS, CDR2 YFSETQ. The CDR3 spans 11 residues. Here the CDR3 DNA reads TGCGCCAGCAGTACGGGATTTGAAGCTTTCTTT. It specifies CASSTGFEAFF.

The chain joins TRBV27 to TRBJ1-6; weak D call: TRBD1 (5 bases). CDR1 is MNHEY, CDR2 SMNVEV, per germline (reference sequence). This CDR3 spans 15 amino acids. The ends were cut back, 8 bases at V and 11 bases at J, with 22 bases in the middle. The CDR3 is CASSRGVGKGTPLHF. The CDR3 DNA reads as TGTGCCAGCTCTCGCGGCGTGGGGAAGGGGACACCCCTCCACTTT.

A single count supports this clone. The chain couples TRBV5-1 to TRBJ2-4; 8 nucleotides align to TRBD2. This CDR3 spans 14 amino acids. Germline values: CDR1 SGHRS, CDR2 YFSETQ. J was trimmed by 8 bases and V by 0 bases; bases with no gene match: 4. DNA of the CDR3: TGCGCCAGCAGCTTGGGGACTAGCAGGGACATTCAGTACTTC. The encoded protein is CASSLGTSRDIQYF.

This chain joins TRBV6-4 and TRBJ1-2; maybe TRBD1 (6 bases). Between the trimmed V and J ends, which lost 4 bases and 4 bases, there was a span of 16 bases. The CDR3 is 15 residues long. Germline CDR1 reads MRHNA; CDR2 reads SNTAGT. CDR3 amino acids: CASSAGTNGLYGYTF. CDR3 nucleotide sequence: TGTGCCAGCAGTGCCGGGACAAACGGACTCTATGGCTACACCTTC.

The chain employs TRBV6-4 and TRBJ2-2; weak D call: TRBD1 (6 bases). The CDR3 totals 14 residues. CDR1 is MRHNA, CDR2 SNTAGT, per germline. With 4 bases removed from V and 1 base from J, the gap between germline ends came to 7 bases. As DNA, the CDR3 is TGTGCCAGCAGTGGGACAGTGAACACCGGGGAGCTGTTTTTT. Translating gives CASSGTVNTGELFF.

The chain joins TRBV9 to TRBJ2-2, with D tentatively TRBD2 (5 bases). The V gene's germline CDR1 is SGDLS and CDR2 YYNGEE. The CDR3 sequence is 15 residues long. V was cut by 0 bases and J by 3 bases, with 9 bases left in between. The CDR3 sequence: CASSVGGWDTGELFF. The CDR3 region has the DNA TGTGCCAGCAGCGTAGGAGGGTGGGACACCGGGGAGCTGTTTTTT. The whole variable domain, filled in from reference TRBV9 and TRBJ2-2, reads DSGVTQTPKHLITATGQRVTLRCSPRSGDLSVYWYQQSLDQGLQFLIQYYNGEERAKGNILERFSAQQFPDLHSELNLSSLELGDSALYFCASSVGGWDTGELFFGEGSRLTVL.

The V and J genes are TRBV4-1 and TRBJ1-4; no clear D. The V gene's germline CDR1 is MGHRA and CDR2 YSYEKL. V lost 4 bases, J lost 10 bases, and 13 bases lay in between. The CDR3 is 13 residues long. The CDR3 sequence: CASSPIPGVKLFF. Here the CDR3 DNA reads TGCGCCAGCAGCCCCATCCCCGGGGTAAAACTGTTTTTT.

The rearrangement joins TRBV5-1 to TRBJ2-7; 7 nucleotides line up with TRBD1. CDR3 length: 14 residues. Germline trimming cut 5 bases from V and 2 bases from J; bases unmatched to any gene: 7. Germline assignment: CDR1 SGHRS and CDR2 YFSETQ. CDR3 protein: CASSYDRETYEQYF. The CDR3 region has the DNA TGCGCCAGCAGTTATGACAGGGAAACCTACGAGCAGTACTTC.

This chain joins TRBV10-3 and TRBJ1-6, with 8 bases identical to TRBD1. The V gene's germline CDR1 is ENHRY and CDR2 SYGVKD. The CDR3 has 17 residues. Trimming cost V 6 bases and J 0 bases; bases outside gene matches: 7. This chain's CDR3 is CAISPDRGGSYNSPLHF. As DNA, the CDR3 is TGTGCCATCAGCCCAGACAGGGGAGGCTCCTATAATTCACCCCTCCACTTT.

The DNA for the CDR3 is TGTGCCAGCAGTTACACGGACAGGGGATCCACAGATACGCAGTATTTT. As protein: CASSYTDRGSTDTQYF. This sequence joins TRBV6-2 or TRBV6-3 and TRBJ2-3; the match to TRBD1 covers 9 bases. Germline V CDR1 and CDR2: MNHEY, SVGEGT. J was trimmed by 2 bases and V by 2 bases; bases with no gene match: 5. The CDR3 loop spans 16 amino acids.

As regards this clone: The junction departs from the called germline gene at one end, perhaps through a read error. The gene calls are TRBV20-1 and TRBJ1-1; no clear D gene. This CDR3 contains 10 residues. CDR1 and CDR2 (germline): DFQATT, SNEGSKA (reference sequence). CDR3 sequence: CSARAPTSAF. In DNA, the CDR3 is TGCAGTGCTAGAGCTCCGACCAGCGCATTT.

The chain carries TRBV30 and TRBJ2-7; perhaps TRBD2 as D (5 bases). Trimming took off 5 bases at V and 0 bases at J, with 5 bases between the two ends. CDR1 GTSNPN and CDR2 SVGIG come from the germline V gene (reference sequence). The CDR3 consists of 11 residues. CDR3 coding DNA: TGTGCCTGGGGGAGCTCCTACGAGCAGTACTTC. It codes for CAWGSSYEQYF.

In its sample, this clone was seen many times. The J gene is TRBJ1-6, the V gene TRBV10-2; perhaps TRBD1 as D (5 bases). The V end lost 4 bases, the J end lost 5 bases, and 9 bases lay between the germline ends. From germline, CDR1 is WSHSY and CDR2 SAAADI. The CDR3 is made up of 14 amino acids. The CDR3 sequence: CASSAAGHNSPLHF. Written as DNA, the CDR3 is TGCGCCAGCAGTGCGGCAGGGCATAATTCACCCCTCCACTTT.

The sample holds a few counts of this clone. The chain links TRBV19 to TRBJ1-2; weak D call: TRBD1 (5 bases). The CDR3 sequence is 12 residues long. Germline loops: CDR1 LNHDA, CDR2 SQIVND (reference sequence). V lost 6 bases, J lost 8 bases, and 13 bases lay in between. This CDR3 reads CASSLGGGGYTF. The CDR3 DNA is TGTGCCAGTAGCCTCGGGGGGGGAGGCTACACCTTC.

The V call is TRBV5-1, the J call TRBJ2-2; 14 nucleotides agree with TRBD2. The V segment lost 3 bases and the J segment 0 bases; nucleotides outside the gene matches: 4. The CDR3 contains 18 residues. The germline V gene encodes CDR1 SGHRS and CDR2 YFSETQ. CDR3 sequence reads: CASSYGTSGGPNTGELFF. The CDR3 DNA follows: TGCGCCAGCAGCTATGGGACTAGCGGGGGCCCGAACACCGGGGAGCTGTTTTTT.